The 25 T cell receptor beta chains below were found in one sample sequenced in a study of T cells in Graves' hyperthyroidism and ophthalmopathy. There were TCR beta CDR3 regions amplified from RNA transcripts. TCR CDR3 regions were first amplified by RT-PCR with HTBI primers. MiXCR, applied by TCRdb to the multiplex PCR reads, yields one record per CDR3 protein. The sample holds roughly 250,000 distinct CDR3 sequences, approximately 15% seen once. The sample consisted of blood. Receptor source: a woman aged 40 to 49 with Graves' hyperthyroidism that later progressed to Graves' ophthalmopathy.

This clonotype was detected ten times or more. V gene TRBV20-1 combines with J gene TRBJ2-1; TRBD2 aligns across 13 bases. Trimming took 1 base from V and 7 from J; bases not matched to a gene: 7. The CDR3 has 16 amino acids. Germline values: CDR1 DFQATT, CDR2 SNEGSKA (reference sequence). The CDR3 bases are TGCAGTGCTAGAGTCCCCGGACTAGCGGGAGTAAATGAGCAGTTCTTC. Translating it yields CSARVPGLAGVNEQFF.

This clonotype was observed at least ten times. In nucleotides, the CDR3 is TGTGCCACCAGCAGAGGAAAACAGGGCCAAGAGACCCAGTACTTC. Residues: CATSRGKQGQETQYF. The chain uses TRBV15 and TRBJ2-5; D perhaps matches TRBD1 (6 bases). Trimming left V 1 base short and J 1 base short, with 10 bases between. CDR1 LNHNV and CDR2 YYDKDF come from the germline V gene (reference sequence). The CDR3 is made up of 15 amino acids.

This clonotype was picked up many times. DNA of the CDR3: TGTGCCAGCAGCGCCGGGACAGGGGGTATCGGAGAGCAGTACTTC. Translated: CASSAGTGGIGEQYF. The chain couples TRBV11-2 to TRBJ2-7; 11 nucleotides match TRBD1. In germline, CDR1 is SGHAT, CDR2 FQNNGV. The CDR3 has 15 residues. V gave up 5 bases and J gave up 7 bases; unmatched junction bases: 10.

This rearrangement joins TRBV20-1 to TRBJ2-2; 12 bases line up with TRBD2. Germline CDR1 reads DFQATT; CDR2 reads SNEGSKA (reference sequence). The CDR3 totals 16 residues. Trimming took 0 bases from V and 5 from J; bases not matched to a gene: 4. CDR3 in amino acids: CSARDPLAGGTGELFF. The CDR3 bases are TGCAGTGCTAGAGATCCGCTAGCGGGAGGGACCGGGGAGCTGTTTTTT.

In this sample, this clonotype turned up many times. This chain links TRBV28 with TRBJ1-1, with D uncertain. The CDR3 has 14 amino acids. Germline V gene lookup returns CDR1 MDHEN and CDR2 SYDVKM. Trimming stripped 1 base from V and 1 base from J, with 7 bases between. The CDR3 region is CASSLSYPNTEAFF. The CDR3 coding sequence is TGTGCCAGCAGTTTATCCTATCCGAACACTGAAGCTTTCTTT. The full variable domain, in which reference TRBV28 and TRBJ1-1 provide the parts outside the CDR3, is DVKVTQSSRYLVKRTGEKVFLECVQDMDHENMFWYRQDPGLGLRLIYFSYDVKMKEKGDIPEGYSVSREKKERFSLILESASTNQTSMYLCASSLSYPNTEAFFGQGTRLTVV.

This clonotype appeared many times. The chain combines TRBV29-1 with TRBJ2-1, with 7 bases aligning to TRBD2. Germline CDR1 reads SQVTM; CDR2 reads ANQGSEA. The CDR3 extends over 12 amino acids. V trimming: 7 bases; J trimming: 6 bases; junction bases outside the gene matches: 6. The CDR3 spells CSERGGSNEQFF. The CDR3 DNA is TGCAGCGAAAGAGGCGGGAGCAATGAGCAGTTCTTC.

This clonotype occurred many times. The chain has TRBV5-1 and TRBJ2-1; 10 bases are a match to TRBD2. The CDR3 runs 18 residues. Germline V gene lookup returns CDR1 SGHRS and CDR2 YFSETQ. With 2 bases clipped from V and 1 base from J, the junction kept 9 bases outside the gene matches. This CDR3 reads CASSFWSSGSLSYNEQFF. DNA of the CDR3: TGCGCCAGCAGCTTTTGGTCTAGCGGGAGCCTTTCCTACAATGAGCAGTTCTTC.

This clonotype was seen many times. The rearrangement uses TRBV13 and TRBJ1-1, with D perhaps matching TRBD1 (6 bases). The germline V gene has CDR1 PRHDT and CDR2 FYEKMQ (reference sequence). The CDR3 is made up of 15 amino acids. With 4 bases removed from V and 1 base from J, the gap between germline ends came to 13 bases. CDR3: CASSYRTVKNTEAFF. The CDR3 nucleotides read TGTGCCAGCAGCTATAGGACAGTTAAGAACACTGAAGCTTTCTTT.

The table lists this clonotype with many counts. The genes are TRBV27 and TRBJ1-5, with 9 bases aligning to TRBD1. Per the germline V gene, CDR1 is MNHEY and CDR2 is SMNVEV (reference sequence). V trimming: 4 bases; J trimming: 3 bases; junction bases outside the gene matches: 10. The CDR3 loop spans 17 amino acids. The CDR3 reads CASSSYLTGGINQPQHF. As DNA, the CDR3 is TGTGCCAGCAGTTCCTACTTGACAGGGGGGATCAATCAGCCCCAGCATTTT.

This chain connects TRBV20-1 to TRBJ2-1, with 7 bases matching TRBD2. V shed 3 bases and J 2 bases; nucleotides not matched to a gene: 1. The CDR3 has 13 residues. CDR1 is DFQATT and CDR2 is SNEGSKA in the germline V gene (reference sequence). CDR3 region: CSASGTTYNEQFF. CDR3 bases: TGCAGTGCTAGCGGGACTACCTACAATGAGCAGTTCTTC.

This chain links TRBV5-1 with TRBJ1-2, with 9 bases matching TRBD1. CDR3 length: 16 amino acids. V lost 0 bases to trimming and J lost 3 bases; unmatched junction nucleotides: 6. Germline CDR1 SGHRS, CDR2 YFSETQ. The CDR3 sequence: CASSLEQGAAYYGYTF. CDR3 DNA sequence: TGCGCCAGCAGCTTGGAACAGGGGGCCGCTTACTATGGCTACACCTTC.

A remark on this clonotype: Possible read error: a much larger clone is one base away. The rearrangement uses TRBV11-2 and TRBJ2-7, with TRBD2 matching 7 bases. CDR3 size: 15 residues. The trim removed 5 bases at V and 5 bases at J, leaving 12 bases unmatched. Germline V gives CDR1 SGHAT, CDR2 FQNNGV. The CDR3 DNA is TGTGCCAGCAGCCAGTGGGGGGAGGGCATCAACGAGCAGTACTTC. It is translated as CASSQWGEGINEQYF.

At least ten counts were recorded for this clonotype. The genes are TRBV5-8 and TRBJ1-1; D uncertain. Trimming left V 4 bases short and J 1 base short, with 8 bases between. The germline CDR1 and CDR2 sequences are SGHTS and YDEGEE. The CDR3 spans 13 residues. In DNA form, the CDR3 reads TGTGCCAGCAGCCTCCCACCGAACACTGAAGCTTTCTTT. Translation gives CASSLPPNTEAFF.

This clonotype has at least ten counts. This chain uses TRBV5-4 with TRBJ2-3; the D call may be TRBD1 or TRBD2 (6 bases each). The V end was cut by 0 bases, the J end by 1 base, with 15 bases between. This CDR3 is built from 17 residues. Germline V gene data show CDR1 as SGHNT and CDR2 as YYREEE (reference sequence). Written as DNA, the CDR3 is TGTGCCAGCAGCTTGGTTACAGGGACTGCTGGCACAGATACGCAGTATTTT. Amino acids: CASSLVTGTAGTDTQYF.

In its sample, this clonotype was seen a few times. The chain joins TRBV4-1 to TRBJ2-5; possibly TRBD2 for D (6 bases). CDR1 MGHRA and CDR2 YSYEKL come from the germline V gene. The CDR3 runs to 16 residues. Trimming removed 5 bases at V and 0 bases at J, with 16 bases between. The CDR3, as DNA: TGCGCCAGCAGCTCTACCCCAGCGGGCCACCAAGAGACCCAGTACTTC. Translation gives CASSSTPAGHQETQYF.

This clonotype was counted ten times or more. The germline gene is not matched at one end of the junction; a read error may be the cause. CDR3 coding DNA: TGTGCCAGCAGCTTACCCTCTTTCACAGCTACGCAGTATTTT. It translates to CASSLPSFTATQYF. The V call is TRBV13, the J call TRBJ2-3; D remains unclear. Germline lookup yields CDR1 PRHDT and CDR2 FYEKMQ (reference sequence). The CDR3 covers 14 residues.

This clonotype appeared many times. The chain carries TRBV2 and TRBJ2-3, with D hard to call. This CDR3 comprises 13 residues. The germline gives CDR1 SNHLY, CDR2 FYNNEI. V gave up 6 bases and J gave up 2 bases, with 9 bases separating them. Written as DNA, the CDR3 is TGTGCCAGCAGCCACGCCCACACAGATACGCAGTATTTT. Protein sequence: CASSHAHTDTQYF.

In its sample, this clonotype was seen many times. The chain links TRBV20-1 to TRBJ2-7, with D possibly TRBD2 on 6 matching bases. CDR1 is DFQATT, CDR2 SNEGSKA, per germline (reference sequence). Trimming shortened V by 6 bases and J by 4 bases, and 10 bases separated the two germline ends. This CDR3 has 11 residues. CDR3 bases: TGCAGTGCCCCGGGACTGTACGAGCAGTACTTC. The encoded protein is CSAPGLYEQYF.

This clonotype was counted a few times. The chain links TRBV29-1 to TRBJ1-2, with TRBD1 identical over 9 bases. Germline V gives CDR1 SQVTM, CDR2 ANQGSEA. J gave up 8 bases and V 5 bases, and 9 bases lay outside the gene matches. The CDR3 consists of 13 residues. DNA of the CDR3: TGCAGCGTTCTGGGACAGGGACTTCAGGGCTACACCTTC. Its protein product is CSVLGQGLQGYTF.

This clonotype occurred a few times. V usage is TRBV4-1 and J usage is TRBJ1-4; D not resolved. Germline V gene sequence: CDR1 MGHRA, CDR2 YSYEKL. The V and J ends lost 0 bases and 7 bases respectively, with 3 bases between them. CDR3 length: 12 residues. This CDR3 is CASSQESEKLFF. DNA for the CDR3: TGCGCCAGCAGCCAAGAGAGTGAAAAACTGTTTTTT.

This clonotype was seen many times. This sequence joins TRBV18 and TRBJ2-7; the D gene is possibly TRBD2 (5 bases). The CDR3 has 15 residues. Deletions cut 6 bases from V and 3 bases from J, with 18 bases between. Looked up from germline, CDR1 is KGHSH and CDR2 is LQKENI. The CDR3 region has the DNA TGTGCCAGCTCCCGCGGACGCCCTGAGGGCTACGAGCAGTACTTC. It specifies CASSRGRPEGYEQYF.

Points on this clonotype: Without the conserved terminal phenylalanine or tryptophan, this CDR3 likely stems from a read error. This chain connects TRBV12-3 or TRBV12-4 to TRBJ2-7; D remains unclear. The CDR3 sequence is 14 residues long. Trimming left V 6 bases short and J 6 bases short, with 18 bases between. DNA of the CDR3: TGTGCCAGCAGGCCGATGGACCGGGCCTCCGAGCAGTACCTC. It specifies CASRPMDRASEQYL.

This chain connects TRBV18 to TRBJ2-4, with TRBD2 matching over 10 bases. Germline CDR1 KGHSH, CDR2 LQKENI. Trimming took 2 bases from V and 4 from J; bases not matched to a gene: 14. This CDR3 is 19 amino acids long. The CDR3 is CASSPRVGLALPKKNIQYF. The DNA for the CDR3 is TGTGCCAGCTCACCAAGGGTGGGACTAGCGTTACCCAAAAAAAACATTCAGTACTTC. Supplemented by reference TRBV18 and TRBJ2-4, the full variable domain reads NAGVMQNPRHLVRRRGQEARLRCSPMKGHSHVYWYRQLPEEGLKFMVYLQKENIIDESGMPKERFSAEFPKEGPSILRIQQVVRGDSAAYFCASSPRVGLALPKKNIQYFGAGTRLSVL.

Many counts were recorded for this clonotype. The chain recombines TRBV20-1 with TRBJ1-5; D remains ambiguous. Per germline, CDR1 DFQATT and CDR2 SNEGSKA (reference sequence). The CDR3 consists of 13 residues. Trimming took off 2 bases at V and 0 bases at J, with 5 bases between the two ends. CDR3 sequence: CSARLNSNQPQHF. The CDR3 region has the DNA TGCAGTGCTAGACTAAATAGCAATCAGCCCCAGCATTTT.

The V call is TRBV12-3 or TRBV12-4, the J call TRBJ1-3; TRBD1 agrees at 7 bases. The CDR3 runs 14 residues. V was pared by 2 bases and J by 8 bases, with 6 bases of the junction left unmatched. The CDR3 loop reads CASSLNQGGDTIYF. For the CDR3, the DNA is TGTGCCAGCAGTTTAAACCAGGGGGGAGACACCATATATTTT.